This T cell receptor beta chain was captured in a study of T cell repertoires in cytomegalovirus infection. In the study overall: Alongside well-studied HLA-B-restricted CMV epitopes, recently identified HLA-C-restricted CMV epitopes were also used.

TCRdb called the reads again in MiXCR, with one record for every CDR3 protein. The sample contains approximately 1,000,000 distinct CDR3 sequences, about a third of which appear only once. V shed 5 bases and J 9 bases; nucleotides not matched to a gene: 5. The CDR3 is 13 amino acids. CDR1 and CDR2 (germline): LNHDA, SQIVND (reference sequence). General study points: Ex vivo responses were dominated by HLA-C-restricted CMV-specific TCR beta clonotypes.

A word on this clonotype: Its antigen is undetermined.

The specimen was cultured CD8+ T cells from PBMCs, collected from culture after CMV antigen stimulation. The chain couples TRBV19 to TRBJ2-1; 9 bases are shared with TRBD1. This sequence originates from a human donor in good health (CMV status not recorded). Some clones in this sample may be carry-over from other donors' samples. The chain's CDR3 is CASSPGTGLEQFF. CDR3 nucleotides: TGTGCCAGTAGTCCTGGGACAGGGCTTGAGCAGTTCTTC.